This TCR beta chain derives from a study of type 1 and type 2 diabetes patients (dated by TCRdb to 2016 to 2017). With regard to the full study: The cohort comprised about ten type 1 diabetes patients, four type 2 diabetes patients and roughly 6 nondiabetic controls recruited in China. Across the study, CD4+ and CD8+ T cells were positively selected from PBMCs by means of CD4 or CD8 MicroBeads on MACS columns. The whole study generated roughly 19,000,000 paired-end reads. In the study, high-throughput sequencing was used to profile TCRbeta repertoires so that type 1 diabetes, type 2 diabetes and nondiabetic individuals could be compared. Type 2 diabetes patients were used as a disease comparison group for the type 1 diabetes patients. Comparing approximately 21-cycle and roughly 25-cycle amplification showed similar V gene usage, suggesting similar primer efficiencies and random PCR bias. TCRbeta libraries were sequenced paired-end on Illumina HiSeq 2000 or MiSeq instruments. What the authors observed across the whole study: High diversity was shown by type 2 diabetes repertoires, and the diversity was significantly greater than that of type 1 diabetes repertoires in both CD4+ and CD8+ T cells. Highly correlated V and J gene usage patterns were observed for type 2 diabetes and control samples, with an average of around 0.97 between samples. Type 2 diabetes patients had few highly-expanded CD4+ clones (median one), and those clones made up a median 3.9% of reads. Because only a limited number of T2D and control samples were sequenced, some T1D-only HECs might also be present in more T2D or control samples. The study groups were not matched for age and gender, which could possibly have biased interpretation.

TCRdb names Illumina MiSeq as the instrument used. TCRbeta CDR3 amplification used genomic DNA from the sorted T cell subsets as template. The TCRbeta CDR3 region was amplified by multiplex PCR using 30 forward and 13 reverse primers. PCR products were purified with AMPure XP beads, then indices and adaptors were added in a second roughly 25-cycle PCR. Before sequencing, the libraries were purified from gel with the QIAquick Gel Extraction Kit. The authors processed their data as follows. Paired-end reads were merged using FLASH and were aligned with IgBLAST to IMGT V, D and J germline references. Reads with less than 70% alignment identity to germline references were removed, leaving around 11,000,000 reads across the study. CDR3 boundaries, reading frame and productivity were assigned following IMGT definitions. Clones at or above 1% of reads were defined as highly-expanded clones, and diversity was measured by normalized Shannon entropy. Unpaired two-tailed t-tests were used to test group differences in Shannon entropy. TCRdb reran the public reads through fastp at Q25 and MiXCR, keeping productive beta chains. Entries are consolidated by CDR3 protein sequence, retaining the most common genes and DNA. What appears here as the V and J calls and clone size reflects TCRdb's work, not the paper's. In this sample the table shows 280,000 or so distinct CDR3 sequences, around 47% of which occur a single time. The leading ten clones occupy around 13% of the sample.

Every diabetic patient fulfilled standard classification criteria for type 1 or type 2 diabetes, and glucose and C-peptide were measured using WHO-recommended methods. Exclusion applied to any donor with other autoimmune diseases or infections within the previous four weeks. Roughly 9.5 milliliters of peripheral blood were collected from each participant. LymphoPrep density separation was used to isolate PBMCs. The CDR3 holds 14 amino acids from the cysteine to the phenylalanine. This entry keeps only the CDR3 DNA: 42 bases, framed from base 1. From a lookup of the germline V gene (reference sequence), CDR1 and CDR2 are LNHNV and YYDKDF. V and J are truncated by 7 bases and 4 bases respectively, leaving an intervening sequence of 16 bases. Worth noting for this clonotype: What this receptor recognizes is not known. This may be a read error, as it is one base from a much larger clone.

The rearranged chain carries TRBV15 and TRBJ2-5; tentative D gene TRBD2, with 6 bases matching. The TCR sequence derives from a man in his late teens or twenties with type 2 diabetes. Sequencing was carried out using peripheral blood mononuclear cells (PBMCs). The DNA sequence is as follows: TGTGCCACCAACGGCCCGAGGGGAGGAGAGACCCAGTACTTC. It encodes CATNGPRGGETQYF.